A few counts support the clone carrying this T cell receptor beta chain. Its target is not known. After removal of 0 bases from V and 7 bases from J, the junction contained 5 bases not matched to a gene. Per the germline V gene, CDR1 is ENHRY and CDR2 is SYGVKD. The CDR3 contains 16 residues. This record belongs to a study of blood T cells in healthy people across ages. Study-wide results and caveats: With age, beta diversity per million T cells declined roughly linearly, significantly by approximately 40. More naive CD4+ cells and higher diversity marked long-lived donors relative to aged donors.

PBMCs, at least 6 million per sample, were isolated. For the second PCR, which ran for about 6 to 11 cycles, a sample-barcoded 5' primer and a J-beta primer mix were used. The template-switch adaptor was a 5' adaptor with 12 random nucleotides. It tagged each cDNA molecule. TCRdb re-called the 5' RACE reads through MiXCR, storing one row per CDR3 protein. The sample has about 780,000 distinct CDR3 sequences, 46% seen once. The TCR was taken from an older man in good health. The material sequenced was blood. The chain couples TRBV10-3 to TRBJ2-7; 14 bases align to TRBD2. CDR3 nucleotides: TGTGCCATCAGTGAGTCGGGACTAGCGGGAGTGCTTGAGCAGTACTTC. This sequence encodes CAISESGLAGVLEQYF.